Described below is a single T cell receptor beta chain sequence and its context. The antigen is not known. This entry belongs to a study of T cell repertoires in cytomegalovirus infection. Overall study results and limits: In two of eight donors, the top clonotype was HLA-C-restricted CMV-specific.

TCRdb used MiXCR to reprocess the reads, holding one entry per CDR3 protein. The data contain around 300,000 distinct CDR3 sequences, more than 20% of them singletons. Germline V gene data show CDR1 as MDHEN and CDR2 as SYDVKM. V lost 2 bases to trimming and J lost 0 bases; unmatched junction nucleotides: 4. The CDR3 runs to 16 residues. The sample was PBMCs. The receptor was derived from a human donor in good health (CMV status not recorded). Some clones in this sample may be carry-over from other donors' samples. The V and J genes are TRBV28 and TRBJ2-5, with 9 positions matching TRBD2. Here the CDR3 DNA reads TGTGCCAGCAGTTTACTAGCGGGGTACTACCAAGAGACCCAGTACTTC. Encoded protein: CASSLLAGYYQETQYF.